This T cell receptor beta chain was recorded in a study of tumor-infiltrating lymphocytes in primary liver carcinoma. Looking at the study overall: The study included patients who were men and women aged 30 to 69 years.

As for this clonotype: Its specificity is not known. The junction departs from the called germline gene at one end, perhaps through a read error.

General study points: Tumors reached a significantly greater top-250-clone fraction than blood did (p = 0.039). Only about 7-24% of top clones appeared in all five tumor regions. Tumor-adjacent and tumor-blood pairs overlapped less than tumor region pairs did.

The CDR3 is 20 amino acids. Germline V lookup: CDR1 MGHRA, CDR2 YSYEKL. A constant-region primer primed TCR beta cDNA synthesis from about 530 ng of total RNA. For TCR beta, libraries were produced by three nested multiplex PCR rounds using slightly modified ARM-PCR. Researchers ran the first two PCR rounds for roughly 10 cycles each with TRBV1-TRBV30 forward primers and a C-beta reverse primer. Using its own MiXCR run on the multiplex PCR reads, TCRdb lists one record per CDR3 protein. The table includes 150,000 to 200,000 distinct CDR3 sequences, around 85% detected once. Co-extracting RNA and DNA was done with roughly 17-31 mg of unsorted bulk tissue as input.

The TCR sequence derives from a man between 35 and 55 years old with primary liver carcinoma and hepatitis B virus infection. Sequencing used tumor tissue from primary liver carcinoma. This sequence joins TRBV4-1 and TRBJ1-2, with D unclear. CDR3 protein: CASSQEGYPPAARPTYGFTF. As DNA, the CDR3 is TGCGCCAGCAGCCAAGAGGGGTACCCCCCCGCTGCCCGACCTACCTATGGCTTCACCTTC.